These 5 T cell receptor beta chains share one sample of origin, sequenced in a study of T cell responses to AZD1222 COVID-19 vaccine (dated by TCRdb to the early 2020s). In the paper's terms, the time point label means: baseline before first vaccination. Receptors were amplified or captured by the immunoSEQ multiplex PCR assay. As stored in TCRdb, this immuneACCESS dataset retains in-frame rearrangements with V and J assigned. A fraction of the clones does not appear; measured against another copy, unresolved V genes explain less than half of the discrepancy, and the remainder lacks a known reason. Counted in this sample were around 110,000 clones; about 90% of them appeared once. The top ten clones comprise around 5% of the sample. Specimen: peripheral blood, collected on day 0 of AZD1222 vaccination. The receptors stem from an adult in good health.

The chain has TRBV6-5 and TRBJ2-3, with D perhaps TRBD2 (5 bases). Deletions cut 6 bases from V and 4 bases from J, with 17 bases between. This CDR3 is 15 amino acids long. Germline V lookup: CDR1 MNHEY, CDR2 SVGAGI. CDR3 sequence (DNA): TGTGCCAGCAGCCACGCAGGAGGCAGCCCAGATACGCAGTATTTT. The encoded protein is CASSHAGGSPDTQYF.

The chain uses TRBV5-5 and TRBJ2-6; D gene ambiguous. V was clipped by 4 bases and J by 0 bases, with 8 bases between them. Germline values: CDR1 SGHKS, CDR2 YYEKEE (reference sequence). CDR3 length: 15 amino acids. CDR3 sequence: CASSALISGANVLTF. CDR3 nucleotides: TGTGCCAGCAGCGCCCTCATCTCTGGGGCCAACGTCCTGACTTTC.

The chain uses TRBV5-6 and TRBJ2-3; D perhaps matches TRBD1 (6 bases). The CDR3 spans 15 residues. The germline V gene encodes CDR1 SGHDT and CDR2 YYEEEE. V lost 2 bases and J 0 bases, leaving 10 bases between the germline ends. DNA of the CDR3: TGTGCCAGCAGCTTCGGGACACAGAGCACAGATACGCAGTATTTT. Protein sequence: CASSFGTQSTDTQYF.

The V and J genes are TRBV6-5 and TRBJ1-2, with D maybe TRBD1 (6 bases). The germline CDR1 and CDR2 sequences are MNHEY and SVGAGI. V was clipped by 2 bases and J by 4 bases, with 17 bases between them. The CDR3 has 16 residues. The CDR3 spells CASSYLGGQGSYGYTF. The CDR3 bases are TGTGCCAGCAGTTACCTTGGGGGGCAAGGATCCTATGGCTACACCTTC.

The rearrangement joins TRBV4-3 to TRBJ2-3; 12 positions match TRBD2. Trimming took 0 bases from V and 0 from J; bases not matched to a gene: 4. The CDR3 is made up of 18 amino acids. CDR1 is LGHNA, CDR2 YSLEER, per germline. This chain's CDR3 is CASSQDPGTSGSTDTQYF. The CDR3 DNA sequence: TGCGCCAGCAGCCAAGACCCCGGGACTAGCGGGAGCACAGATACGCAGTATTTT.